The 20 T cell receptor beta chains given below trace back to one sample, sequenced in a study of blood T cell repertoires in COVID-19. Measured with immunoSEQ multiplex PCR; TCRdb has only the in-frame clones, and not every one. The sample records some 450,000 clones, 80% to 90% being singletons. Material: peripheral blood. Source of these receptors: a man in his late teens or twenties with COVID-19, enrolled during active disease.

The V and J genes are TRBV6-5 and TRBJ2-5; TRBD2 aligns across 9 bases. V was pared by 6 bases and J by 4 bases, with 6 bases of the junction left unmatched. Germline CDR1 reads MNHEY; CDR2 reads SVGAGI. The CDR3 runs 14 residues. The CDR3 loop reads CASRLAGALETQYF. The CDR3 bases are TGTGCCAGCAGGTTAGCGGGAGCACTAGAGACCCAGTACTTC.

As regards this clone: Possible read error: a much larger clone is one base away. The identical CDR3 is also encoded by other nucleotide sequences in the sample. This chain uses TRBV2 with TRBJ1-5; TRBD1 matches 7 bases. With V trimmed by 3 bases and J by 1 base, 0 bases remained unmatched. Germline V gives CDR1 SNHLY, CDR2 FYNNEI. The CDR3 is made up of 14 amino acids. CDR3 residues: CASSEGQSNQPQHF. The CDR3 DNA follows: TGTGCCAGCAGTGAGGGACAGAGCAATCAGCCCCAGCATTTT.

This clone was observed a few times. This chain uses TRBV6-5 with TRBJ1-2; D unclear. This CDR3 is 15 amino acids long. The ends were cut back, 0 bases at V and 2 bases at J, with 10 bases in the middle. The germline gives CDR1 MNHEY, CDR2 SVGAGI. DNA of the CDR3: TGTGCCAGCAGTTACTCGCGGGTATCAAACTATGGCTACACCTTC. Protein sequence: CASSYSRVSNYGYTF.

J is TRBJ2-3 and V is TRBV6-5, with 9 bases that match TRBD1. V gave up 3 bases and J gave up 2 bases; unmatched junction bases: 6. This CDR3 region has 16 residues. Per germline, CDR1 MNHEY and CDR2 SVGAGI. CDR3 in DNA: TGTGCCAGCAGTTATAGCACAGGGGGCCTCACAGATACGCAGTATTTT. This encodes CASSYSTGGLTDTQYF.

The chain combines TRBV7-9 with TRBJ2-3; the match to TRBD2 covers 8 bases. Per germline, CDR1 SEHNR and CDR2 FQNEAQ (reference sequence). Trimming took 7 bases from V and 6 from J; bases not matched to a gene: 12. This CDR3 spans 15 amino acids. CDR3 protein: CASNPRSGGGDTQYF. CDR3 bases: TGTGCCAGCAACCCCCGGAGCGGGGGTGGGGATACGCAGTATTTT.

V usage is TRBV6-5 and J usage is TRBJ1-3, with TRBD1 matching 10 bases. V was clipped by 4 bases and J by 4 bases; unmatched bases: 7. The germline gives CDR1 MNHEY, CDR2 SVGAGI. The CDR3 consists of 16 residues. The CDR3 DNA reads TGTGCCAGCAGTTTTCGACAGGGGGCTAGGGGAAACACCATATATTTT. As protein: CASSFRQGARGNTIYF.

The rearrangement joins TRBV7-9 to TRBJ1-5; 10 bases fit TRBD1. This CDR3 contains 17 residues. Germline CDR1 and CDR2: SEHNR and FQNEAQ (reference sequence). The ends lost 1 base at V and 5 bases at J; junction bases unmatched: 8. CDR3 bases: TGTGCCAGCAGCTTAGGCGCTGGGACAGGGGCCTATCAGCCCCAGCATTTT. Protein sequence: CASSLGAGTGAYQPQHF.

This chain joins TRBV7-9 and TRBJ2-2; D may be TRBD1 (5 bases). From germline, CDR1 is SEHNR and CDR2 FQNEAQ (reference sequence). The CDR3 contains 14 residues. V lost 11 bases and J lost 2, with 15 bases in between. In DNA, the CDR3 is TGTGCCGCAGGGCTGGCTCCTAACACCGGGGAGCTGTTTTTT. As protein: CAAGLAPNTGELFF. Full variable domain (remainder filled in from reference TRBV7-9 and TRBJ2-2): DTGVSQNPRHKITKRGQNVTFRCDPISEHNRLYWYRQTLGQGPEFLTYFQNEAQLEKSRLLSDRFSAERPKGSFSTLEIQRTEQGDSAMYLCAAGLAPNTGELFFGEGSRLTVL.

The CDR3 bases are TGTGCCAGCAGTTACACCGTCAGCGCTACTTCCTACGAGCAGTACTTC. Protein: CASSYTVSATSYEQYF. J is TRBJ2-7 and V is TRBV6-5, with D hard to call. Per germline, CDR1 MNHEY and CDR2 SVGAGI. The V and J ends lost 2 bases and 1 base respectively, with 15 bases between them. The CDR3 covers 16 residues.

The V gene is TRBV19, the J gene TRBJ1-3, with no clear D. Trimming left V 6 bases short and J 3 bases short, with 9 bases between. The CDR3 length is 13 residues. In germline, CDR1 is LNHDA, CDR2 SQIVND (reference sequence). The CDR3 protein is CASRRIFGNTIYF. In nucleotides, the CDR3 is TGTGCCAGTAGGAGGATTTTTGGAAACACCATATATTTT.

The CDR3 sequence is CATSGPGQGNQPQHF. As DNA, the CDR3 is TGTGCCACCAGTGGTCCGGGACAGGGTAATCAGCCCCAGCATTTT. The rearrangement uses TRBV24-1 and TRBJ1-5; 9 nucleotides line up with TRBD1. The CDR3 runs 15 residues. V was pared by 5 bases and J by 4 bases, with 5 bases of the junction left unmatched. Germline V gene lookup returns CDR1 KGHDR and CDR2 SFDVKD.

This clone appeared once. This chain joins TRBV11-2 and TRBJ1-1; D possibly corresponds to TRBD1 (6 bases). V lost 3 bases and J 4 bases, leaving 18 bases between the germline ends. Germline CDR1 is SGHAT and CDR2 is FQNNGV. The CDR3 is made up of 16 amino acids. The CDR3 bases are TGTGCCAGCAGCTTTTGGGGGCCCGACGGCGTCACTGAAGCTTTCTTT. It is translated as CASSFWGPDGVTEAFF.

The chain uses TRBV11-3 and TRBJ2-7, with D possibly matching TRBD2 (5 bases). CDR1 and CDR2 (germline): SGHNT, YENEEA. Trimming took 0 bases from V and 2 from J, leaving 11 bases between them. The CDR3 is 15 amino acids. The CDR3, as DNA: TGTGCCAGCAGCTTAGATCGGGGAGCTACCTACGAGCAGTACTTC. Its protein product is CASSLDRGATYEQYF. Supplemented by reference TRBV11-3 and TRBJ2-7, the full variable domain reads EAGVVQSPRYKIIEKKQPVAFWCNPISGHNTLYWYLQNLGQGPELLIRYENEEAVDDSQLPKDRFSAERLKGVDSTLKIQPAELGDSAVYLCASSLDRGATYEQYFGPGTRLTVT.

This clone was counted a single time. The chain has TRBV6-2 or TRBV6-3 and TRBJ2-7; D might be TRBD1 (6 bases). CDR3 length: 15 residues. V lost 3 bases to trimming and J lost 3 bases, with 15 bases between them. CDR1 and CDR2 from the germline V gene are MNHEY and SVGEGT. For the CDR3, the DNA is TGTGCCAGCAGTTATATAGGGGGTAAGCTCTACGAGCAGTACTTC. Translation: CASSYIGGKLYEQYF.

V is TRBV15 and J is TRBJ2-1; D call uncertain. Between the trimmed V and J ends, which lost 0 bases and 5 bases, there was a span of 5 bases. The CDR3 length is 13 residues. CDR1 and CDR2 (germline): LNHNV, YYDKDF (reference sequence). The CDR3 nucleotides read TGTGCCACCAGCAGAGATATCCACAATGAGCAGTTCTTC. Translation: CATSRDIHNEQFF.

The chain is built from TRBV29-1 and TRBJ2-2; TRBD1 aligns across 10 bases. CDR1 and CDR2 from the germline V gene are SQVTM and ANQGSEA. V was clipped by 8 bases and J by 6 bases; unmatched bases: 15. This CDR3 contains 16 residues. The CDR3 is CSIGRAGQGTAGELFF. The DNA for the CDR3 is TGCAGCATAGGCCGCGCGGGACAGGGGACCGCCGGGGAGCTGTTTTTT.

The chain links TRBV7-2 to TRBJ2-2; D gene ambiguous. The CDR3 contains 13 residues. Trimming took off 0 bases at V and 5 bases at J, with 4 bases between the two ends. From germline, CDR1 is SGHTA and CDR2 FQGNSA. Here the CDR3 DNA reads TGTGCCAGCAGCTTAGCCAGAACCGGGGAGCTGTTTTTT. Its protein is CASSLARTGELFF.

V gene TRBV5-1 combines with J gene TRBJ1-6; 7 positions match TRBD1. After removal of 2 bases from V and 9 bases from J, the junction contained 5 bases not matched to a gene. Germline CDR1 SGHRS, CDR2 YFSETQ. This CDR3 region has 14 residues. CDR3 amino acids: CASSLQGYGSPLHF. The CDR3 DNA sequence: TGCGCCAGCAGCTTACAGGGGTATGGTTCACCCCTCCACTTT.

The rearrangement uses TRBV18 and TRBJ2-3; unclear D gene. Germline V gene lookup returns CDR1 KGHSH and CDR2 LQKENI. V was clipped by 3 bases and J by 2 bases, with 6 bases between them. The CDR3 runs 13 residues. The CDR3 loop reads CASSPSATDTQYF. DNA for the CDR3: TGTGCCAGCTCACCTAGTGCCACAGATACGCAGTATTTT.

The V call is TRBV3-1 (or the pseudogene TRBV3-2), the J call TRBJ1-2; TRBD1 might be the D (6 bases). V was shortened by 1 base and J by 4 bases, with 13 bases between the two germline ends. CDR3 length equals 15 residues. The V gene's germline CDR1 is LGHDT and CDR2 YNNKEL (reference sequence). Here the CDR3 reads CASSQGEGGVYGYTF. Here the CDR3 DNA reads TGTGCCAGCAGCCAAGGGGAAGGGGGTGTCTATGGCTACACCTTC.